This section outlines one T cell receptor (beta chain) sequence together with its context. Its matching antigen is unknown. The sample originates from a study of long-term antiretroviral therapy in people with HIV. The run of the v3.0 immunoSEQ assay was at survey level. A per-sample goal of about 40,000-50,000 T-cell genomes was targeted by sequencing. The table came from immunoSEQ multiplex PCR; TCRdb's copy has only in-frame clones and leaves some out. The data hold about 23,000 clones, with about 88% observed a single time. Findings and limits, study-wide: CDR3 lengths in HIV samples spanned a narrower range than controls. Dominating the repertoire at all time points were the clones that expanded before ART.

The CDR3 covers 17 residues. V dropped 3 bases and J dropped 4; count of bases not matched to a gene: 11. Germline V gives CDR1 SGHVS, CDR2 FNYEAQ. Samples held about 0.9-10 million cryopreserved PBMC, and DNA extraction followed. The gene calls are TRBV7-6 and TRBJ2-5, with 10 bases lining up with TRBD2. Sample: unsorted PBMCs, taken 0.6 years after starting antiretroviral therapy. The receptor was isolated from a man in his fifties or sixties with HIV. The CDR3 DNA reads as TGTGCCAGCAGCTTGATTGTCGGACTAGCGGCCGGAGAGACCCAGTACTTC. Translating gives CASSLIVGLAAGETQYF. The whole variable domain, remainder taken from reference TRBV7-6 and TRBJ2-5, is GAGVSQSPRYKVTKRGQDVALRCDPISGHVSLYWYRQALGQGPEFLTYFNYEAQQDKSGLPNDRFSAERPEGSISTLTIQRTEQRDSAMYRCASSLIVGLAAGETQYFGPGTRLLVL.